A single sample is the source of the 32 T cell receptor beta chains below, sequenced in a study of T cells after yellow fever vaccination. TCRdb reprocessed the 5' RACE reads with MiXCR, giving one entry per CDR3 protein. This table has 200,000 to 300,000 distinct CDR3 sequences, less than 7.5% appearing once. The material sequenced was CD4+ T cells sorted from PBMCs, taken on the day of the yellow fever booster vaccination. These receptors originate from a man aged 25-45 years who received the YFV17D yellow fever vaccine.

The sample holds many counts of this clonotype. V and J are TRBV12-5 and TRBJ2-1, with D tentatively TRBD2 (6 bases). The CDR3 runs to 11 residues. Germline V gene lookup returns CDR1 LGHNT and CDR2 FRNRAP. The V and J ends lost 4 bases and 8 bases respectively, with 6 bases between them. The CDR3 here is CASGWDYEQFF. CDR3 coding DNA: TGTGCTAGTGGTTGGGACTATGAGCAGTTCTTC.

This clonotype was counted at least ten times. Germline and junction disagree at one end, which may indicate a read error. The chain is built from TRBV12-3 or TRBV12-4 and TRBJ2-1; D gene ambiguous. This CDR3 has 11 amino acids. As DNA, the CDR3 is TGTGCCAGCAGTTCCTACGATGAGCAGTTCTTC. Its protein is CASSSYDEQFF.

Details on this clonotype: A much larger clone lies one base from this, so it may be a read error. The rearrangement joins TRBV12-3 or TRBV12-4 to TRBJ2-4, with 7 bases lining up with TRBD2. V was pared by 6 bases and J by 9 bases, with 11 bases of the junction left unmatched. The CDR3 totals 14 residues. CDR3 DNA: TGTGCCAGCAGCCTATCGGAGAGGGAGGGCATTCAGTACTTC. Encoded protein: CASSLSEREGIQYF.

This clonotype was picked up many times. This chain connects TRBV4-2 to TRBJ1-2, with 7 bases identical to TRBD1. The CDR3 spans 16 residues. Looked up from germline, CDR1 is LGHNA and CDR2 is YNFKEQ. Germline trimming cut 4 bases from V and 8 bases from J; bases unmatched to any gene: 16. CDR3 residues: CASSPQAGQGVWGYTF. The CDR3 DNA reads TGTGCCAGCAGCCCCCAGGCAGGGCAGGGGGTATGGGGCTACACCTTC.

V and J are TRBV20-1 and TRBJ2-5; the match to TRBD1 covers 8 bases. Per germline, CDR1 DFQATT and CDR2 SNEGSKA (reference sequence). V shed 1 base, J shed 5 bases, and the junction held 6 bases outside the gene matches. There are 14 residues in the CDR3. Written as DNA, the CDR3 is TGCAGTGCTAGAGTCAGGGGGCTCGGGGAGACCCAGTACTTC. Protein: CSARVRGLGETQYF.

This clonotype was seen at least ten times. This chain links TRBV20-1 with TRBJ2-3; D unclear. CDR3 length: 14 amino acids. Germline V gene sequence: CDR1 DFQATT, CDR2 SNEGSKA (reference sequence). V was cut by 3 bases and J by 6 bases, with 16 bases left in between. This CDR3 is CSASPGSRSDTQYF. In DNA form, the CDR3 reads TGCAGTGCTAGCCCTGGATCAAGGAGCGATACGCAGTATTTT.

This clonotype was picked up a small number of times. CDR3 residues: CASSFKQETQYF. CDR3 bases: TGCGCCAGCAGCTTTAAGCAAGAGACCCAGTACTTC. The genes are TRBV5-1 and TRBJ2-5; no definite D call. This CDR3 spans 12 amino acids. The germline V gene has CDR1 SGHRS and CDR2 YFSETQ. V lost 2 bases and J 2 bases, leaving 4 bases between the germline ends.

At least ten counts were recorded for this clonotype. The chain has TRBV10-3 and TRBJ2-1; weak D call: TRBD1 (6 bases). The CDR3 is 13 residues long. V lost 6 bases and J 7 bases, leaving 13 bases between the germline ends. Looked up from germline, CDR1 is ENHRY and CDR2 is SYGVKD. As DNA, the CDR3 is TGTGCCATCAGAGACTTCAGGGGAAATGAGCAGTTCTTC. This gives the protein CAIRDFRGNEQFF.

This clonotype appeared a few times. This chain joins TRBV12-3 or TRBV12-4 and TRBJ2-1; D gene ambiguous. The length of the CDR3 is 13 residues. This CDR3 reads CAGSAGYLNEQFF. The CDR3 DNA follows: TGTGCAGGATCGGCCGGCTACCTCAATGAGCAGTTCTTC.

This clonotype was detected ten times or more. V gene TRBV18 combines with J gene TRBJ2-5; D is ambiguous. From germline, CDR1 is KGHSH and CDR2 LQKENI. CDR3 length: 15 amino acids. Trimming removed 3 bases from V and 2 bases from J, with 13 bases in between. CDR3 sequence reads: CASSPRTPPQETQYF. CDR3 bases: TGTGCCAGCTCACCCCGAACCCCCCCTCAAGAGACCCAGTACTTC.

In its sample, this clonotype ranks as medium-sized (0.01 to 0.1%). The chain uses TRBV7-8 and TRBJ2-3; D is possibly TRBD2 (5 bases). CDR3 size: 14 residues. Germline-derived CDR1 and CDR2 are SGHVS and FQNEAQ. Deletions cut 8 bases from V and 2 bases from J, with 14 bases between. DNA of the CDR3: TGTGCCAGCTACTCGGGATCTTACACAGATACGCAGTATTTT. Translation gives CASYSGSYTDTQYF.

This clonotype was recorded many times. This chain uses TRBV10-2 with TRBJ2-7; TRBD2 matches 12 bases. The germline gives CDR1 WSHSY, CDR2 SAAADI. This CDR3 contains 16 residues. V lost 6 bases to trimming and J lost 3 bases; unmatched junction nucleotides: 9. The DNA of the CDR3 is TGCGCCAGCAGCTACCCCACTAGCGGGAGGAGCTACGAGCAGTACTTC. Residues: CASSYPTSGRSYEQYF.

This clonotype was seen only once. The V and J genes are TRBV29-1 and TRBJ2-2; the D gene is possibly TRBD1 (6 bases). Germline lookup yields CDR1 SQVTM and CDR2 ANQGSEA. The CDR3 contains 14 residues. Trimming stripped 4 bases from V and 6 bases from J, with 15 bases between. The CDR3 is CSVGGQARSGELFF. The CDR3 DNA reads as TGCAGCGTTGGGGGACAAGCTAGGTCCGGGGAGCTGTTTTTT.

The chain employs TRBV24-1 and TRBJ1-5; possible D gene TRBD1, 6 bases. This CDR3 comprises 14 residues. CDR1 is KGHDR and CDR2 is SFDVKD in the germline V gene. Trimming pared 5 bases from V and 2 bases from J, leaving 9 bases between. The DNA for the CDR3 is TGTGCCACCAGTGTGGGGGCGGGCAATCAGCCCCAGCATTTT. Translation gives CATSVGAGNQPQHF.

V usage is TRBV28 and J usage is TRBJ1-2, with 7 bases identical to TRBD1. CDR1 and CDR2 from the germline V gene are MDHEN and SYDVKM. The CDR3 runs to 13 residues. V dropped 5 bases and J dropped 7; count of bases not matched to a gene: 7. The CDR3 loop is CASSPSQGGGYTF. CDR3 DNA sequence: TGTGCCAGCAGTCCTTCTCAGGGGGGTGGCTACACCTTC.

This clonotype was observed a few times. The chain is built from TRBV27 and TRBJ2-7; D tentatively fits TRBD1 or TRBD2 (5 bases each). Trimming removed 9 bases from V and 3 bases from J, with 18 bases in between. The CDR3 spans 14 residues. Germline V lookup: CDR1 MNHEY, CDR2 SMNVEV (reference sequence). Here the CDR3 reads CASRRGAKYYEQYF. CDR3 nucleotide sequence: TGTGCCAGTCGCCGGGGCGCGAAGTACTACGAGCAGTACTTC.

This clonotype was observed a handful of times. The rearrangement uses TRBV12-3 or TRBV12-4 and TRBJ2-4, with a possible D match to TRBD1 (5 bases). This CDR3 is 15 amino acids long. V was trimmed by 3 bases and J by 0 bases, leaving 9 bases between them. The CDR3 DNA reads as TGTGCCAGCAGTTTTGGGGCGATAGCCAAAAACATTCAGTACTTC. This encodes CASSFGAIAKNIQYF.

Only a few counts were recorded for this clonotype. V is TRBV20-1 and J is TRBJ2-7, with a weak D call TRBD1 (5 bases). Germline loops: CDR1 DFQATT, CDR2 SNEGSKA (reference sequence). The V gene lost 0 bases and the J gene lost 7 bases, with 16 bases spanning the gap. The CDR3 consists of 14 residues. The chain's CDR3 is CSARDPGQGWEQYF. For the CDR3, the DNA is TGCAGTGCTAGAGATCCAGGGCAGGGCTGGGAGCAGTACTTC.

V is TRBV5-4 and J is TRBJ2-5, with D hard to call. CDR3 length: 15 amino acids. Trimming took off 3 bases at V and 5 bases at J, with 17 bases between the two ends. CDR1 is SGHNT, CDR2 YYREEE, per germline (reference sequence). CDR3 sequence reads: CASSSQTVSEETQYF. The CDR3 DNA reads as TGTGCCAGCAGCTCTCAGACTGTCTCGGAGGAGACCCAGTACTTC.

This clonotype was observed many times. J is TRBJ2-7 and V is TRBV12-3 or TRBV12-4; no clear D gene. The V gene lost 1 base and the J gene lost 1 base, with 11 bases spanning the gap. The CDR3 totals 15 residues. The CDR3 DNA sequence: TGTGCCAGCAGTTTAGGGGTGGTAGATTCCTACGAGCAGTACTTC. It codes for CASSLGVVDSYEQYF.

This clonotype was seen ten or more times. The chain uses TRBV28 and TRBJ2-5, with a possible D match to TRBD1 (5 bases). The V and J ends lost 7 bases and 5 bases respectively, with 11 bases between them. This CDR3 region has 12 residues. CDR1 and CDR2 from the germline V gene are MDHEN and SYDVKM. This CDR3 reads CASNSGLETQYF. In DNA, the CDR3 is TGTGCCAGCAATTCAGGGTTGGAGACCCAGTACTTC.

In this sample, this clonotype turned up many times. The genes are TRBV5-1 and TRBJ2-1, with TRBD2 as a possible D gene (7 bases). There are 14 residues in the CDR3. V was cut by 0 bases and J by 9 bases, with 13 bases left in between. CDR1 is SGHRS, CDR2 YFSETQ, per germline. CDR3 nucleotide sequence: TGCGCCAGCAGCTTGGTGGCAGGGGAGGGTGAGCAGTTCTTC. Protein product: CASSLVAGEGEQFF.

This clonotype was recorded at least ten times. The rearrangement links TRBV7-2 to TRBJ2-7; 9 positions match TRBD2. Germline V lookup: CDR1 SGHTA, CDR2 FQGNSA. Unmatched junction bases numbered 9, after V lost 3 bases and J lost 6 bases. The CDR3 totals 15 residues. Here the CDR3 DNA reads TGTGCCAGCAGCTTGTCGGCTAGCGGGACCCCCGAGCAGTACTTC. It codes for CASSLSASGTPEQYF.

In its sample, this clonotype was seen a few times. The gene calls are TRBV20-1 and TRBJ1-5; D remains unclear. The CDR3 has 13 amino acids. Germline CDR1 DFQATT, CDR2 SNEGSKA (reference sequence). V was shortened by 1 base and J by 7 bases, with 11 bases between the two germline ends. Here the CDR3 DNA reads TGCAGTGCTAGAGGAGGCGCGGGCCAGCCCCAGCATTTT. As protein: CSARGGAGQPQHF.

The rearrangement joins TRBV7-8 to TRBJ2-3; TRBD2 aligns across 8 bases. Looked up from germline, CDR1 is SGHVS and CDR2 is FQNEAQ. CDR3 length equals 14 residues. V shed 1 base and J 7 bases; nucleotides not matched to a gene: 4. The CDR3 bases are TGTGCCAGCAGCTTAGGCTCGGGGGGGCATACGCAGTATTTT. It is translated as CASSLGSGGHTQYF.

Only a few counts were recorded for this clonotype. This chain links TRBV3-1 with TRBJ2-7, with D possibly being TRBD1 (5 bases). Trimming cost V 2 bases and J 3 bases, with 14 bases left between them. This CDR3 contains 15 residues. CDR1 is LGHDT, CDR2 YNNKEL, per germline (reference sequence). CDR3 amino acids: CASSQFAGLYYEQYF. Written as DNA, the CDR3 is TGTGCCAGCAGCCAATTCGCAGGGCTTTACTACGAGCAGTACTTC.

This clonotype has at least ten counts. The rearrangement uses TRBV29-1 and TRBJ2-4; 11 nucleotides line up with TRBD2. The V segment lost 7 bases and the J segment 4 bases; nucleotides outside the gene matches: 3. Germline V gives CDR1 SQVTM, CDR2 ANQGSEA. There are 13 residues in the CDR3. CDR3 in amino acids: CSAVAGGKNIQYF. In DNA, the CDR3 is TGCAGCGCAGTAGCGGGAGGGAAAAACATTCAGTACTTC.

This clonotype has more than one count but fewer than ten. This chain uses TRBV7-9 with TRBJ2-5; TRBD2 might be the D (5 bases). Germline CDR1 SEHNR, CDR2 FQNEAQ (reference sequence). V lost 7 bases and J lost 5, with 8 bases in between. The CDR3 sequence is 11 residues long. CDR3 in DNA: TGTGCCAGCACCGGGGAGGAGACCCAGTACTTC. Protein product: CASTGEETQYF. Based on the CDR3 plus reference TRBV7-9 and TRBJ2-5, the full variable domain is DTGVSQNPRHKITKRGQNVTFRCDPISEHNRLYWYRQTLGQGPEFLTYFQNEAQLEKSRLLSDRFSAERPKGSFSTLEIQRTEQGDSAMYLCASTGEETQYFGPGTRLLVL.

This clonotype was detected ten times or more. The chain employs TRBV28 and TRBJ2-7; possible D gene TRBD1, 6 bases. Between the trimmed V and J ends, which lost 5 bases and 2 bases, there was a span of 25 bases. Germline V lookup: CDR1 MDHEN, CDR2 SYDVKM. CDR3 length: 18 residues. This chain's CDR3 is CASSPRPLDRLAPYEQYF. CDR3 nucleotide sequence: TGTGCCAGCAGTCCCCGACCCTTGGACAGACTGGCCCCCTACGAGCAGTACTTC.

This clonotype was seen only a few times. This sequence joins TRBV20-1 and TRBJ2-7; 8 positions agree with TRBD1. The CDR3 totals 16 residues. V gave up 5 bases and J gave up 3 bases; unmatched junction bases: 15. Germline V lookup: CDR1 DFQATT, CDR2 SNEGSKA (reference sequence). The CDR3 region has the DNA TGCAGTGCTCCTCGCCCCGACAGGGGCCGAAACTACGAGCAGTACTTC. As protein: CSAPRPDRGRNYEQYF.

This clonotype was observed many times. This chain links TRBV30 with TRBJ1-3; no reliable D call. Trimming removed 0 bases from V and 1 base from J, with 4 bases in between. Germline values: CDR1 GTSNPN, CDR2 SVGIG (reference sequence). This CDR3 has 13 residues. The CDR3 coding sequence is TGTGCCTGGAGTGTTCTATCTGGAAACACCATATATTTT. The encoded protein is CAWSVLSGNTIYF.

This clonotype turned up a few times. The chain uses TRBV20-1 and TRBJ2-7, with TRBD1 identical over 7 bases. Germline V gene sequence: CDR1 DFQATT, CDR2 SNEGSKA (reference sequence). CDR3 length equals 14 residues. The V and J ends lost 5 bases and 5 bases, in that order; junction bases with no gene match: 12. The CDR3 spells CSASRQGLRNEQYF. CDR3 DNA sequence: TGCAGTGCTTCCCGACAGGGATTAAGAAACGAGCAGTACTTC.